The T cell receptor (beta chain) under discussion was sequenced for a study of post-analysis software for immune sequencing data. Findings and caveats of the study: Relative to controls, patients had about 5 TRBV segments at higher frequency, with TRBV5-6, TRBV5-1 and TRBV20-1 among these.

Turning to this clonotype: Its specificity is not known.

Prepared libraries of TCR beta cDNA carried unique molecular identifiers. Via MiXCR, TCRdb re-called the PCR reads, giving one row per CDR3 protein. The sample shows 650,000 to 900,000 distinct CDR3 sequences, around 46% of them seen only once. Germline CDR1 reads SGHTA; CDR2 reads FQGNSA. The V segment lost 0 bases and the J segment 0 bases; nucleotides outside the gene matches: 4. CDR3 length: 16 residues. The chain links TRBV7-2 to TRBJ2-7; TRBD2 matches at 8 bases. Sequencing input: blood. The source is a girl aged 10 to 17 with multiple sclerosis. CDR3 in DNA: TGTGCCAGCAGCTTAGCGACTAGCGTCCTCTCCTACGAGCAGTACTTC. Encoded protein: CASSLATSVLSYEQYF.